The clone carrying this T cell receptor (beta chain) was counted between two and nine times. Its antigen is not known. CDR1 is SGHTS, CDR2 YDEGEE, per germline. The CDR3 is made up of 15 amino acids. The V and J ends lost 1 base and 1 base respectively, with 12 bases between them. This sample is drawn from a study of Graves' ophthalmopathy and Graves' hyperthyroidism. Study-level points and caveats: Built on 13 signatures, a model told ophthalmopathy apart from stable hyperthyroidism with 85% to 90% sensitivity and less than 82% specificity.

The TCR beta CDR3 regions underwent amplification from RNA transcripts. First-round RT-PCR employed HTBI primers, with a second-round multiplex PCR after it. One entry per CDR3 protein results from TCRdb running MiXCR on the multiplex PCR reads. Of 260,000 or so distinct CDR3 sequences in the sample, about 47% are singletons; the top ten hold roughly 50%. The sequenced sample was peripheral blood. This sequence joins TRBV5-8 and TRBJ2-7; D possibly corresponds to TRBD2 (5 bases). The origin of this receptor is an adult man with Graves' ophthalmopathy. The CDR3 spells CASSLYGIGSYEQYF. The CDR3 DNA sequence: TGTGCCAGCAGCTTGTACGGGATCGGTTCCTACGAGCAGTACTTC.